This TCR beta chain was recovered during a study of glioma-infiltrating T cells after dendritic cell vaccination. Looking at the study overall: Autologous tumor lysate-pulsed dendritic cell vaccination was given between about 2003 and 2013. The vaccine used monocyte-derived dendritic cells pulsed overnight with autologous tumor lysate.

PBMC were collected before vaccination, two weeks after the third vaccination, and at progression. Some clones are missing from TCRdb's copy, which holds only in-frame ones; the method was immunoSEQ multiplex PCR. This sample yields roughly 100,000 clones, of which roughly 81% are seen a single time; over 9.5% belongs to the top ten. Trimming cost V 0 bases and J 5 bases, with 11 bases left between them. CDR3 length: 13 residues. Germline V gene sequence: CDR1 GTSNPN, CDR2 SVGIG (reference sequence). Specimen: blood, collected before dendritic cell vaccination. The TCR was taken from a human donor with glioblastoma. This chain links TRBV30 with TRBJ2-7; D ambiguous. The CDR3 region has the DNA TGTGCCTGGAGTGTAAGGAGTCGGGACGAGCAGTACTTC. Amino acid sequence: CAWSVRSRDEQYF.